One and the same sample provided the 19 T cell receptor beta chains below, sequenced in a study of PD-L1 blockade in urothelial cancer. Assay: immunoSEQ multiplex PCR; the TCRdb copy retains only in-frame clones and omits some. The sample carries some 75,000 clones, 80% to 95% recorded once. As to time point: peripheral blood 6 weeks after treatment start. Sequences were derived from PBMCs, sampled around atezolizumab (anti-PD-L1) treatment. These receptors all come from a woman of 80 years or more with urothelial cancer.

This clone was observed a single time. The V call is TRBV7-6, the J call TRBJ2-2; D might be TRBD1 (6 bases). Germline CDR1 SGHVS, CDR2 FNYEAQ. With 2 bases removed from V and 3 bases from J, the gap between germline ends came to 16 bases. The CDR3 is 17 amino acids. The chain's CDR3 is CASSLSLQGRYTGELFF. The CDR3 DNA sequence: TGTGCCAGCAGCTTATCCCTCCAGGGGAGATACACCGGGGAGCTGTTTTTT.

The V gene is TRBV7-3, the J gene TRBJ2-3; D uncertain. Looked up from germline, CDR1 is SGHTA and CDR2 is FQGTGA. Between the trimmed V and J ends, which lost 5 bases and 5 bases, there was a span of 14 bases. The CDR3 is 14 residues long. The CDR3, as DNA: TGTGCCAGCAGCCCCATCCGAAACGGAGATACGCAGTATTTT. Translation gives CASSPIRNGDTQYF.

The V and J genes are TRBV4-1 and TRBJ2-7; no firm D call. Trimming cost V 4 bases and J 3 bases, with 22 bases left between them. CDR3 size: 17 residues. The V gene's germline CDR1 is MGHRA and CDR2 YSYEKL. CDR3 in DNA: TGCGCCAGCAGCCGAGTAAATGACAATAACGCAGTCTACGAGCAGTACTTC. Translated: CASSRVNDNNAVYEQYF.

This sequence joins TRBV20-1 and TRBJ1-4, with unresolved D. In germline, CDR1 is DFQATT, CDR2 SNEGSKA (reference sequence). There are 11 residues in the CDR3. The CDR3 region has the DNA TGCAGGGCCGGGGTCGCGGAAAAACTGTTTTTT. This encodes CRAGVAEKLFF.

The DNA for the CDR3 is TGTGCCAGCGAAGGGGCGGTTCAGCCCCAGCATTTT. Translation: CASEGAVQPQHF. V is TRBV28 and J is TRBJ1-5, with a possible D match to TRBD1 (5 bases). With 8 bases removed from V and 6 bases from J, the gap between germline ends came to 11 bases. The CDR3 runs 12 residues. Germline V gene lookup returns CDR1 MDHEN and CDR2 SYDVKM.

This chain uses TRBV28 with TRBJ1-3; perhaps TRBD1 as D (5 bases). V was pared by 2 bases and J by 3 bases, with 17 bases between. The CDR3 is 17 amino acids. Germline assignment: CDR1 MDHEN and CDR2 SYDVKM. The CDR3 region is CASSLKFRVSFGNTIYF. The CDR3, as DNA: TGTGCCAGCAGTTTAAAATTCAGGGTATCATTTGGAAACACCATATATTTT.

J is TRBJ1-4 and V is TRBV7-9; D call uncertain. This CDR3 has 14 amino acids. V was clipped by 0 bases and J by 3 bases, with 5 bases between them. The germline V gene encodes CDR1 SEHNR and CDR2 FQNEAQ (reference sequence). This chain's CDR3 is CASSLAGSNEKLFF. The DNA of the CDR3 is TGTGCCAGCAGCTTAGCGGGCTCTAATGAAAAACTGTTTTTT. Looking up the rest from reference TRBV7-9 and TRBJ1-4 gives the full variable domain: DTGVSQNPRHKITKRGQNVTFRCDPISEHNRLYWYRQTLGQGPEFLTYFQNEAQLEKSRLLSDRFSAERPKGSFSTLEIQRTEQGDSAMYLCASSLAGSNEKLFFGSGTQLSVL.

This chain connects TRBV5-1 to TRBJ1-3; 7 positions agree with TRBD1. Trimming cost V 0 bases and J 4 bases; bases outside gene matches: 4. Germline V gene data show CDR1 as SGHRS and CDR2 as YFSETQ. This CDR3 has 15 amino acids. CDR3 in amino acids: CASSLAGDSGNTIYF. The CDR3 nucleotides read TGCGCCAGCAGCTTGGCAGGGGACAGCGGAAACACCATATATTTT. The whole variable domain, remainder taken from reference TRBV5-1 and TRBJ1-3, is KAGVTQTPRYLIKTRGQQVTLSCSPISGHRSVSWYQQTPGQGLQFLFEYFSETQRNKGNFPGRFSGRQFSNSRSEMNVSTLELGDSALYLCASSLAGDSGNTIYFGEGSWLTVV.

CDR3 sequence reads: CASSVGGLSTEAFF. As DNA, the CDR3 is TGTGCCAGCAGCGTGGGGGGGCTAAGCACTGAAGCTTTCTTT. This chain joins TRBV9 and TRBJ1-1; weak D call: TRBD1 (6 bases). CDR1 is SGDLS and CDR2 is YYNGEE in the germline V gene. This CDR3 region has 14 residues. V was trimmed by 2 bases and J by 4 bases, leaving 12 bases between them. The variable domain in full, with the rest retrieved from reference TRBV9 and TRBJ1-1, is DSGVTQTPKHLITATGQRVTLRCSPRSGDLSVYWYQQSLDQGLQFLIQYYNGEERAKGNILERFSAQQFPDLHSELNLSSLELGDSALYFCASSVGGLSTEAFFGQGTRLTVV.

This chain links TRBV29-1 with TRBJ1-3, with D maybe TRBD1 (5 bases). The CDR3 has 13 amino acids. Per germline, CDR1 SQVTM and CDR2 ANQGSEA. Trimming took off 6 bases at V and 2 bases at J, with 11 bases between the two ends. CDR3 nucleotides: TGCAGCGTCGCAGGGATCGCTGGAAACACCATATATTTT. It translates to CSVAGIAGNTIYF.

This chain links TRBV7-6 with TRBJ2-3; D is uncertain. Germline V gene lookup returns CDR1 SGHVS and CDR2 FNYEAQ. The CDR3 sequence is 15 residues long. The V and J ends lost 5 bases and 3 bases respectively, with 15 bases between them. The CDR3 here is CASSENIDWTDTQYF. The CDR3 DNA sequence: TGTGCCAGCAGCGAAAATATAGACTGGACAGATACGCAGTATTTT.

The V gene is TRBV5-4, the J gene TRBJ2-4, with TRBD2 matching 8 bases. CDR3 length: 15 residues. V lost 0 bases and J lost 8; bases outside the gene matches: 7. The germline CDR1 and CDR2 sequences are SGHNT and YYREEE (reference sequence). The CDR3 DNA reads TGTGCCAGCAGCTTGGCGGGAGGGCCTCGGGACATTCAGTACTTC. It encodes CASSLAGGPRDIQYF. Full variable domain (remainder filled in from reference TRBV5-4 and TRBJ2-4): ETGVTQSPTHLIKTRGQQVTLRCSSQSGHNTVSWYQQALGQGPQFIFQYYREEENGRGNFPPRFSGLQFPNYSSELNVNALELDDSALYLCASSLAGGPRDIQYFGAGTRLSVL.

This chain connects TRBV6-1 to TRBJ1-2; D is unresolved. Per the germline V gene, CDR1 is MNHNS and CDR2 is SASEGT. The V and J ends lost 2 bases and 5 bases respectively, with 9 bases between them. There are 13 residues in the CDR3. The CDR3 here is CASSERTLYGYTF. CDR3 DNA sequence: TGTGCCAGCAGTGAACGGACTCTATATGGCTACACCTTC.

The chain links TRBV25-1 to TRBJ1-6; 8 bases are a match to TRBD1. Per germline, CDR1 MGHDK and CDR2 SYGVNS. This CDR3 has 14 amino acids. Trimming cost V 7 bases and J 10 bases; bases outside gene matches: 9. The CDR3 nucleotides read TGTGCCAGCAACGACAGGGGCAGTAACTCACCCCTCCACTTT. It yields the protein CASNDRGSNSPLHF.

The CDR3 protein is CASSPLAGTAGELFF. CDR3 DNA: TGTGCCAGCTCACCTCTCGCCGGGACAGCAGGGGAGCTGTTTTTT. The J gene is TRBJ2-2, the V gene TRBV18, with 7 nucleotides matching TRBD1. The CDR3 is made up of 15 amino acids. V was pared by 3 bases and J by 8 bases, with 9 bases of the junction left unmatched. Germline V gives CDR1 KGHSH, CDR2 LQKENI.

The V gene is TRBV10-3, the J gene TRBJ2-7, with D possibly TRBD1 on 6 matching bases. Per germline, CDR1 ENHRY and CDR2 SYGVKD. V was cut by 10 bases and J by 4 bases, with 20 bases left in between. CDR3 length: 14 residues. The CDR3 here is CASKRGQGSYEQYF. Written as DNA, the CDR3 is TGTGCCAGCAAAAGAGGGCAGGGGAGTTACGAGCAGTACTTC.

V gene TRBV11-2 combines with J gene TRBJ2-1, with D perhaps matching TRBD2 (5 bases). This CDR3 has 16 residues. The V end was cut by 2 bases, the J end by 1 base, with 12 bases between. Germline V gives CDR1 SGHAT, CDR2 FQNNGV. The CDR3 reads CASSLNWESSYNEQFF. CDR3 DNA sequence: TGTGCCAGCAGCTTAAATTGGGAGTCATCCTACAATGAGCAGTTCTTC.

J is TRBJ1-3 and V is TRBV28; no clear D. The V and J ends lost 4 bases and 1 base respectively, with 17 bases between them. Looked up from germline, CDR1 is MDHEN and CDR2 is SYDVKM. The CDR3 length is 17 residues. In nucleotides, the CDR3 is TGTGCCAGCAGTTCCGCGGGAACCATTCGATCTGGAAACACCATATATTTT. Protein: CASSSAGTIRSGNTIYF.

The chain links TRBV19 to TRBJ2-7; no firm D call. V was cut by 2 bases and J by 1 base, with 12 bases left in between. Per the germline V gene, CDR1 is LNHDA and CDR2 is SQIVND (reference sequence). This CDR3 comprises 15 residues. CDR3 nucleotide sequence: TGTGCCAGTAGTATAAACTTGATTCCGTCCTACGAGCAGTACTTC. The encoded protein is CASSINLIPSYEQYF.